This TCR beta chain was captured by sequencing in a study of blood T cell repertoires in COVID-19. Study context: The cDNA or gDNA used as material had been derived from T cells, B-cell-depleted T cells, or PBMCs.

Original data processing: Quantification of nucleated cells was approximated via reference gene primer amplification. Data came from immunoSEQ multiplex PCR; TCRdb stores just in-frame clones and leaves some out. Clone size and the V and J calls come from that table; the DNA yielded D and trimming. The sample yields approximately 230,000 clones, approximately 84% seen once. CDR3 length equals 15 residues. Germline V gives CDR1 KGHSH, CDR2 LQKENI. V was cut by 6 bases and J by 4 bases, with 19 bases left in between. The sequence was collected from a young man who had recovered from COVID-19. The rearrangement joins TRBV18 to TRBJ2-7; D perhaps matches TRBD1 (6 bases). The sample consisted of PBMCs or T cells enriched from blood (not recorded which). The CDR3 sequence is CASSPNPDRTYEQYF. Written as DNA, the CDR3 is TGTGCCAGCTCCCCTAACCCGGACAGAACATACGAGCAGTACTTC.